This T cell receptor (beta chain) was sequenced for a study of blood T cell repertoires in COVID-19. Background on the study: Whether acute or convalescent, the COVID-19 samples came from the United States, Italy and Spain.

The authors' processing: Using reference gene primer amplification, nucleated cell counts were estimated. TCRdb's copy holds only in-frame clones and misses some; the assay was immunoSEQ multiplex PCR. Clone size and the V and J calls come from that table; the DNA yielded D and trimming. Seen here are 250,000 to 350,000 clones, around 84% observed once, and the top ten hold roughly 1.5%. During active infection, Seattle patients enrolled and were then monitored through disease. The CDR3 runs to 14 residues. Germline values: CDR1 KGHDR, CDR2 SFDVKD. With V trimmed by 3 bases and J by 5 bases, 5 bases remained unmatched.

The chain couples TRBV24-1 to TRBJ1-2; 7 bases match TRBD1. The sequenced material came from peripheral blood. The source is a human donor with COVID-19, enrolled during active disease. The donor label of this sample is uncertain. The CDR3 protein is CATSDNTGDYGYTF. CDR3 nucleotides: TGTGCCACCAGTGATAATACAGGGGATTATGGCTACACCTTC.